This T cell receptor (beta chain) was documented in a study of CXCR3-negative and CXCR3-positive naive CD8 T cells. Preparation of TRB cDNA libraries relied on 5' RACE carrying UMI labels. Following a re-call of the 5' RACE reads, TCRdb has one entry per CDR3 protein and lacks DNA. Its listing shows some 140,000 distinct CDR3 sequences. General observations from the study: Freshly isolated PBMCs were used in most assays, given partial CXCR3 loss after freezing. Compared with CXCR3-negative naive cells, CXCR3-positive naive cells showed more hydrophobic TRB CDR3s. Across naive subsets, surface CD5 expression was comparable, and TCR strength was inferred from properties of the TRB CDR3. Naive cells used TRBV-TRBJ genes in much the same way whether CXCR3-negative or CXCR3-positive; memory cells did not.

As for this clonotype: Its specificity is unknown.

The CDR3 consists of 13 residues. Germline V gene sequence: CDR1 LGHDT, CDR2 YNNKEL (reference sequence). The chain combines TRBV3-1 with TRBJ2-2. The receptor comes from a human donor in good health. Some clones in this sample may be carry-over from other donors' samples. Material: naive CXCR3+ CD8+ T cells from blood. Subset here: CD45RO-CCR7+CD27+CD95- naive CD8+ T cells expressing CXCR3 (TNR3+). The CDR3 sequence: CASSKKSYGELFF.